This T cell receptor beta chain was sequenced for a study of T cell repertoires in cytomegalovirus infection. Germline loops: CDR1 MNHEY, CDR2 SVGEGT. The CDR3 runs to 11 residues. V was pared by 2 bases and J by 7 bases, with 5 bases between. Concerning this clonotype itself: Its specificity is not known.

TCRdb reanalysed the reads using MiXCR and keeps one entry per CDR3 protein. Of 360,000 or so distinct CDR3 sequences listed, roughly a third were seen once; the top ten hold approximately 13%. This sample comprised cultured PBMCs, obtained from culture after CMV antigen stimulation. This chain uses TRBV6-2 or TRBV6-3 with TRBJ2-5; no clear D gene. This clonotype was obtained from a human donor in good health (CMV status not recorded). Some clones in this sample may be carry-over from other donors' samples. The CDR3 DNA is TGTGCCAGCAGTTACCCTGGGACCCAGTACTTC. The encoded protein is CASSYPGTQYF.